The 11 T cell receptor beta chains presented below share a single source sample, sequenced in a study of molecular identifiers for immune sequencing clone quantification. TCRdb reprocessed the PCR reads via MiXCR and lists one record per CDR3 protein. The data hold around 100,000 distinct CDR3 sequences, with 36% observed a single time. The sequencing sample was made of naive CD8+ T cells from blood, with Jurkat cell RNA spiked in. Subset described: FACS-sorted CD8+CD4-CCR7+CD45RA+ naive T cells. Source of these receptors: a human donor in good health. Some libraries in this study had Jurkat cell RNA spiked in.

In this sample, this clonotype turned up a few times. The rearrangement links TRBV3-1 to TRBJ2-2, with 9 bases that match TRBD2. Germline-derived CDR1 and CDR2 are LGHDT and YNNKEL (reference sequence). The CDR3 totals 16 residues. V trimming: 0 bases; J trimming: 7 bases; junction bases outside the gene matches: 6. CDR3 DNA sequence: TGTGCCAGCAGCCAAGAAAAAGCGGGAGGAGGCGGGGAGCTGTTTTTT. Translated, it gives CASSQEKAGGGGELFF. Combining the CDR3 with reference TRBV3-1 and TRBJ2-2 gives the whole variable domain DTAVSQTPKYLVTQMGNDKSIKCEQNLGHDTMYWYKQDSKKFLKIMFSYNNKELIINETVPNRFSPKSPDKAHLNLHINSLELGDSAVYFCASSQEKAGGGGELFFGEGSRLTVL.

As for this clonotype: An end of the junction does not agree with germline; a read error may underlie this. The V gene is TRBV6-1, the J gene TRBJ2-3, with TRBD1 matching 9 bases. Per the germline V gene, CDR1 is MNHNS and CDR2 is SASEGT. This CDR3 region has 14 residues. The CDR3 spells CASSDWTGDDTQNF. The CDR3 region has the DNA TGTGCCAGCAGCGACTGGACAGGGGACGATACGCAGAATTTT.

This clonotype was seen many times. V and J are TRBV2 and TRBJ2-4; the match to TRBD1 covers 7 bases. The CDR3 covers 13 residues. Germline assignment: CDR1 SNHLY and CDR2 FYNNEI. The V segment lost 9 bases and the J segment 8 bases; nucleotides outside the gene matches: 10. The CDR3, as DNA: TGTGCCAGAAAGGACAGGTCAAGGGACATTCAGTACTTC. Encoded protein: CARKDRSRDIQYF.

Many counts were recorded for this clonotype. The CDR3 region has the DNA TGTGCCAGCAGCGTAGACCGGGAAGAAGGAAAACTGTTTTTT. It translates to CASSVDREEGKLFF. V gene TRBV9 combines with J gene TRBJ1-4; the D is unclear. V was trimmed by 0 bases and J by 10 bases, leaving 13 bases between them. Germline CDR1 SGDLS, CDR2 YYNGEE. The CDR3 is made up of 14 amino acids. The full variable domain, with the rest looked up from reference TRBV9 and TRBJ1-4, is DSGVTQTPKHLITATGQRVTLRCSPRSGDLSVYWYQQSLDQGLQFLIQYYNGEERAKGNILERFSAQQFPDLHSELNLSSLELGDSALYFCASSVDREEGKLFFGSGTQLSVL.

The chain is built from TRBV6-5 and TRBJ2-3; D may be TRBD1 (6 bases). Germline CDR1 reads MNHEY; CDR2 reads SVGAGI. The CDR3 is 17 residues long. Trimming shortened V by 0 bases and J by 4 bases, and 17 bases separated the two germline ends. CDR3 nucleotide sequence: TGTGCCAGCAGTTACTCGGGTACAGGGTTGAAGGCAGATACGCAGTATTTT. Amino acids: CASSYSGTGLKADTQYF.

Concerning this clonotype: A much more abundant neighbour one base away suggests this may be a read error. This chain joins TRBV20-1 and TRBJ2-2; D perhaps matches TRBD2 (5 bases). The CDR3 sequence is 13 residues long. Germline CDR1 is DFQATT and CDR2 is SNEGSKA (reference sequence). CDR3 protein: CSARDLGTGEQFF. The CDR3 DNA is TGCAGTGCTAGAGATCTGGGAACCGGGGAGCAGTTTTTT.

Points on this clonotype: One end of the junction varies from germline; a read error may be responsible. V gene TRBV28 combines with J gene TRBJ2-2; possible D gene TRBD2, 5 bases. Germline V CDR1 and CDR2: MDHEN, SYDVKM. This CDR3 comprises 13 residues. CDR3 protein: CASSEGNTGEPFF. DNA for the CDR3: TGTGCCAGCAGCGAGGGTAACACCGGGGAGCCGTTTTTT.

The chain joins TRBV27 to TRBJ2-7; D could derive from TRBD1 or TRBD2 (5 bases each). The CDR3 loop spans 13 amino acids. Between the trimmed V and J ends, which lost 3 bases and 7 bases, there was a span of 13 bases. CDR1 and CDR2 from the germline V gene are MNHEY and SMNVEV (reference sequence). CDR3 coding DNA: TGTGCCAGCAGTTTTCGAGGGGCGTGGGAGCAGTACTTC. Protein sequence: CASSFRGAWEQYF.

Concerning this clonotype: Possible read error: a much larger clone is one base away. The chain couples TRBV7-6 to TRBJ2-3; maybe TRBD2 (6 bases). CDR1 is SGHVS, CDR2 FNYEAQ, per germline. V shed 5 bases and J shed 0 bases, with 12 bases lying between them. This CDR3 comprises 15 residues. DNA of the CDR3: TGTGCCAGCAGCCCTACTAGCAGAAGCACAGATACGCAGTATTTT. It yields the protein CASSPTSRSTDTQYF.

The V call is TRBV19, the J call TRBJ2-7, with unresolved D. Between the trimmed V and J ends, which lost 5 bases and 5 bases, there was a span of 16 bases. Germline V CDR1 and CDR2: LNHDA, SQIVND (reference sequence). CDR3 size: 14 residues. This CDR3 reads CASSASIGLDEQYF. CDR3 DNA sequence: TGTGCCAGTAGTGCCAGCATCGGCCTTGACGAGCAGTACTTC.

About this clonotype itself: A read error may be the cause here, since a much bigger clone is one base away. Written as DNA, the CDR3 is TGCGCCAGCCGCCAAGGGCCCCAAGAGACCCAGTACTTC. Translation gives CASRQGPQETQYF. The gene calls are TRBV4-3 and TRBJ2-5; D gene ambiguous. The length of the CDR3 is 13 residues. The germline V gene has CDR1 LGHNA and CDR2 YSLEER.